This is a list of T cell receptor beta chains from one sample in a study of T cell responses to AZD1222 COVID-19 vaccine. The table came from immunoSEQ multiplex PCR; TCRdb's copy has only in-frame clones and leaves some out. Here the sample spans 13,000 or so clones, about 84% being singletons. Sequenced here: peripheral blood, sampled 28 days after the second AZD1222 dose. The source is an adult who received the AZD1222 COVID-19 vaccine. CDR3s include the opening cysteine and the closing phenylalanine or tryptophan. D genes are given only for firm matches. Expanded clones get a size class; other rows say once, few or many, or leave the size out.

v_gene: TRBV28
abundance: once
d_gene: TRBD1
j_gene: TRBJ1-2
CDR3nt: TGTGCCAGCAGTTTACCACAGGGGGCGCTTGGCTACACCTTC
CDR3aa: CASSLPQGALGYTF

v_gene: TRBV7-3
abundance: -
d_gene: TRBD2
j_gene: TRBJ2-1
CDR3nt: TGTGCCAGCAGCACTCCCGGACTAGCGGGAGGGCTCAATGAGCAGTTCTTC
CDR3aa: CASSTPGLAGGLNEQFF

v_gene: TRBV19
abundance: -
d_gene: TRBD1
j_gene: TRBJ1-2
CDR3nt: TGTGCCAGTAGTATGACAGGGGCCGTTGGCTACACCTTC
CDR3aa: CASSMTGAVGYTF

v_gene: TRBV11-3
abundance: -
d_gene: -
j_gene: TRBJ2-2
CDR3nt: TGTGCCAGCAGCTTAATGGACACCGGGGAGCTGTTTTTT
CDR3aa: CASSLMDTGELFF

v_gene: TRBV27
abundance: -
d_gene: TRBD1
j_gene: TRBJ1-1
CDR3nt: TGTGCCAGCAGCCTCGTGGGGGACAGGGGGAACGCTTTCTTT
CDR3aa: CASSLVGDRGNAFF

v_gene: TRBV29-1
abundance: -
d_gene: -
j_gene: TRBJ2-7
CDR3nt: TGCAGCGTTGTAGGTATGAGGGAAGAGCAGTACTTC
CDR3aa: CSVVGMREEQYF

v_gene: TRBV6-5
abundance: -
d_gene: -
j_gene: TRBJ2-2
CDR3nt: TGTGCCAGCAGCACAGGGTTCACCGGGGAGCTGTTTTTT
CDR3aa: CASSTGFTGELFF

v_gene: TRBV12-3/TRBV12-4
abundance: -
d_gene: -
j_gene: TRBJ2-7
CDR3nt: TGTGCCAGCAGTTTAGGGACATTGTACGAGCAGTACTTC
CDR3aa: CASSLGTLYEQYF

v_gene: TRBV27
abundance: -
d_gene: TRBD2
j_gene: TRBJ2-3
CDR3nt: TGTGCCAGCAGTTCGCCTCTAGCGGGAGGTACAGATACGCAGTATTTT
CDR3aa: CASSSPLAGGTDTQYF

v_gene: TRBV6-2/TRBV6-3
abundance: -
d_gene: -
j_gene: TRBJ2-1
CDR3nt: TGTGCCAGCAGTTACTCTGCAGGGACCAGGGATGAGCAGTTCTTC
CDR3aa: CASSYSAGTRDEQFF

v_gene: TRBV4-3
abundance: few
d_gene: -
j_gene: TRBJ1-2
CDR3nt: TGCGCCAGCAGCCAAGATACGACGTCCGCCCGGTACACCTTC
CDR3aa: CASSQDTTSARYTF

v_gene: TRBV5-1
abundance: -
d_gene: TRBD1
j_gene: TRBJ2-7
CDR3nt: TGCGCCAGCAGCAGGACAGGGGGCTTTAGCGAGCAGTACTTC
CDR3aa: CASSRTGGFSEQYF

v_gene: TRBV7-8
abundance: -
d_gene: -
j_gene: TRBJ2-7
CDR3nt: TGTGCCAGCAGCCCCCAACTATTAGCGTCTACCTACGAGCAGTACTTC
CDR3aa: CASSPQLLASTYEQYF

v_gene: TRBV6-5
abundance: -
d_gene: -
j_gene: TRBJ1-1
CDR3nt: TGTGCCAGCACCAAAAACCCCAACACTGAAGCTTTCTTT
CDR3aa: CASTKNPNTEAFF

v_gene: TRBV4-2
abundance: -
d_gene: -
j_gene: TRBJ2-3
CDR3nt: TGTGCCAGCAGGGGACCGGTTCCTACAGATACGCAGTATTTT
CDR3aa: CASRGPVPTDTQYF

v_gene: TRBV30
abundance: -
d_gene: TRBD2
j_gene: TRBJ2-7
CDR3nt: TGTGCCTGGAGTGGGATTACTAGCGGTGCCTACGAGCAGTACTTC
CDR3aa: CAWSGITSGAYEQYF

v_gene: TRBV11-1
abundance: -
d_gene: TRBD1
j_gene: TRBJ1-1
CDR3nt: TGTGCCAGCAGGCCACAGGGGGCCGCTGAAGCTTTCTTT
CDR3aa: CASRPQGAAEAFF

v_gene: TRBV4-1
abundance: -
d_gene: -
j_gene: TRBJ1-2
CDR3nt: TGCGCCAGCAGCCAAGATCCCGACGACAACTATGGCTACACCTTC
CDR3aa: CASSQDPDDNYGYTF

v_gene: TRBV7-9
abundance: -
d_gene: -
j_gene: TRBJ2-2
CDR3nt: TGTGCCAGCAGCTTAGATTTGAGGTTCTCCGGGGAGCTGTTTTTT
CDR3aa: CASSLDLRFSGELFF

v_gene: TRBV7-2
abundance: large
d_gene: -
j_gene: TRBJ2-2
CDR3nt: TGTGCCAGCAGCCGGGGGGCATCGAACACCGGGGAGCTGTTTTTT
CDR3aa: CASSRGASNTGELFF

v_gene: TRBV4-1
abundance: -
d_gene: -
j_gene: TRBJ2-7
CDR3nt: TGCGCCAGCAGCCAAGAAAGGATAAATTCCTACGAGCAGTACTTC
CDR3aa: CASSQERINSYEQYF

v_gene: TRBV10-3
abundance: -
d_gene: TRBD1
j_gene: TRBJ1-1
CDR3nt: TGTGCCATCAGTGAGTCTCCGGGACAGCAAAACACTGAAGCTTTCTTT
CDR3aa: CAISESPGQQNTEAFF

v_gene: TRBV2
abundance: once
d_gene: -
j_gene: TRBJ2-4
CDR3nt: TGTGCCAGCATGGGCGGAACGAGAAACATTCAGTACTTC
CDR3aa: CASMGGTRNIQYF

v_gene: TRBV4-3
abundance: -
d_gene: -
j_gene: TRBJ2-1
CDR3nt: TGCGCCAGCAGCCAAGAAGGGTGGGAAGAGCAGTTCTTC
CDR3aa: CASSQEGWEEQFF

v_gene: TRBV19
abundance: -
d_gene: TRBD1
j_gene: TRBJ1-4
CDR3nt: TGTGCCAGTAGTGAGGACAGGGACGTGATGGAAAAACTGTTTTTT
CDR3aa: CASSEDRDVMEKLFF

v_gene: TRBV5-5
abundance: once
d_gene: TRBD1
j_gene: TRBJ1-5
CDR3nt: TGTGCCAGCAGCTTGGGGACAGGGCCGTATCAGCCCCAGCATTTT
CDR3aa: CASSLGTGPYQPQHF

v_gene: TRBV9
abundance: -
d_gene: TRBD1
j_gene: TRBJ2-7
CDR3nt: TGTGCCAGCAGCGTAGGGCAGGGGGCCTACGAGCAGTACTTC
CDR3aa: CASSVGQGAYEQYF

v_gene: TRBV18
abundance: -
d_gene: -
j_gene: TRBJ2-2
CDR3nt: TGTGCCAGCTCATCGACAGATACGAACACCGGGGAGCTGTTTTTT
CDR3aa: CASSSTDTNTGELFF

v_gene: TRBV5-1
abundance: -
d_gene: TRBD1
j_gene: TRBJ1-1
CDR3nt: TGCGCCAGCAGCTTGGCAGGGGGGAACACTGAAGCTTTCTTT
CDR3aa: CASSLAGGNTEAFF

v_gene: TRBV7-9
abundance: -
d_gene: -
j_gene: TRBJ2-1
CDR3nt: TGTGCCAGCAGCTCCCGCGGGGGCTCACCGGGCTTCTACAATGAGCAGTTCTTC
CDR3aa: CASSSRGGSPGFYNEQFF

v_gene: TRBV5-6
abundance: few
d_gene: -
j_gene: TRBJ1-2
CDR3nt: TGTGCCAGCAGCTTATCCGCCGGGACTGATAACTATGGCTACACCTTC
CDR3aa: CASSLSAGTDNYGYTF

v_gene: TRBV30
abundance: -
d_gene: TRBD2
j_gene: TRBJ2-7
CDR3nt: TGTGCCTGGAGTGACTCGGCTAGCGGGAGGGGTGAGCAGTACTTC
CDR3aa: CAWSDSASGRGEQYF

v_gene: TRBV6-5
abundance: once
d_gene: TRBD1
j_gene: TRBJ2-7
CDR3nt: TGTGCCAGCAGACCGGGACAGGGGGCCTACGAGCAGTACTTC
CDR3aa: CASRPGQGAYEQYF

v_gene: TRBV7-9
abundance: -
d_gene: -
j_gene: TRBJ2-5
CDR3nt: TGTGCCAGCAGCATACAAGAGACCCAGTACTTC
CDR3aa: CASSIQETQYF

v_gene: TRBV15
abundance: -
d_gene: -
j_gene: TRBJ1-1
CDR3nt: TGTGCCACCAGCAGAGATCGTTTAGGGGACGGGCCGAACACTGAAGCTTTCTTT
CDR3aa: CATSRDRLGDGPNTEAFF

v_gene: TRBV5-1
abundance: -
d_gene: TRBD1
j_gene: TRBJ2-6
CDR3nt: TGCGCCAGCAGCCTCCGGACAGGGGAGTTTTCTGGGGCCAACGTCCTGACTTTC
CDR3aa: CASSLRTGEFSGANVLTF

v_gene: TRBV16
abundance: medium-sized
d_gene: -
j_gene: TRBJ1-5
CDR3nt: TGTGCCAGCAGCCAATTGGGTCAGCCGAGGCGGCCCCAGCATTTT
CDR3aa: CASSQLGQPRRPQHF

v_gene: TRBV10-3
abundance: -
d_gene: -
j_gene: TRBJ1-5
CDR3nt: TGTGCCATCAGTGATCTGTCTAGGGCCCGCCAGCCCCAGCATTTT
CDR3aa: CAISDLSRARQPQHF

v_gene: TRBV5-5
abundance: -
d_gene: TRBD1
j_gene: TRBJ1-5
CDR3nt: TGTGCCAGCAGCTCCGGACAGGGGGATCAGCCCCAGCATTTT
CDR3aa: CASSSGQGDQPQHF

v_gene: TRBV2
abundance: few
d_gene: TRBD2
j_gene: TRBJ2-2
CDR3nt: TGTGCCAGCAGTGAGGGGACTAGAGTAGCCGGGGAGCTGTTTTTT
CDR3aa: CASSEGTRVAGELFF

v_gene: TRBV9
abundance: -
d_gene: -
j_gene: TRBJ2-2
CDR3nt: TGTGCCAGCAGCTCTGGGGCGGCAGCCGGGGAGCTGTTTTTT
CDR3aa: CASSSGAAAGELFF

v_gene: TRBV18
abundance: -
d_gene: -
j_gene: TRBJ2-2
CDR3nt: TGTGCCAGCTCACCGGGTTCAACTACCTCTGGGGAGCTGTTTTTT
CDR3aa: CASSPGSTTSGELFF

v_gene: TRBV6-4
abundance: -
d_gene: -
j_gene: TRBJ2-6
CDR3nt: TGTGCCAGCAGTCCGGATGGGTCCGGGGCCAACGTCCTGACTTTC
CDR3aa: CASSPDGSGANVLTF

v_gene: TRBV7-2
abundance: -
d_gene: -
j_gene: TRBJ1-1
CDR3nt: TGTGCCAGCAGCCTGAGGGAGCAAACTGAAGCTTTCTTT
CDR3aa: CASSLREQTEAFF

v_gene: TRBV6-5
abundance: few
d_gene: -
j_gene: TRBJ1-1
CDR3nt: TGTGCCAGCAGTTACACCAGGGTATGGGACACTGAAGCTTTCTTT
CDR3aa: CASSYTRVWDTEAFF

v_gene: TRBV7-2
abundance: -
d_gene: -
j_gene: TRBJ2-1
CDR3nt: TGTGCCAGCAGCTTGATGGGTAGGGCCTCCTACAATGAGCAGTTCTTC
CDR3aa: CASSLMGRASYNEQFF

v_gene: TRBV23-1
abundance: -
d_gene: -
j_gene: TRBJ1-1
CDR3nt: TGCGCCAGCACCAAACCCTCGGGGACGGTGAACACTGAAGCTTTCTTT
CDR3aa: CASTKPSGTVNTEAFF

v_gene: TRBV5-1
abundance: -
d_gene: TRBD1
j_gene: TRBJ1-2
CDR3nt: TGCGCCAGCAGCTTGTCGGCAGGGGGCAGCTATGGCTACACCTTC
CDR3aa: CASSLSAGGSYGYTF

v_gene: TRBV11-2
abundance: -
d_gene: -
j_gene: TRBJ2-1
CDR3nt: TGTGCCAGCAGCTTCGCGGAAGGCCGTGCGGAGCAGTTCTTC
CDR3aa: CASSFAEGRAEQFF

v_gene: TRBV28
abundance: -
d_gene: -
j_gene: TRBJ2-7
CDR3nt: TGTGCCATTTCCGACTCCTCCACCTACGAGCAGTACTTC
CDR3aa: CAISDSSTYEQYF

v_gene: TRBV6-5
abundance: -
d_gene: -
j_gene: TRBJ2-7
CDR3nt: TGTGCCAGCAGTCACGGACAGTTCGGGTCCTACGAGCAGTACTTC
CDR3aa: CASSHGQFGSYEQYF

v_gene: TRBV2
abundance: -
d_gene: TRBD2
j_gene: TRBJ2-7
CDR3nt: TGTGCCAGCAGCCAGGAAGCGGGACTAGCGTACGAGCAGTACTTC
CDR3aa: CASSQEAGLAYEQYF

v_gene: TRBV9
abundance: -
d_gene: -
j_gene: TRBJ2-3
CDR3nt: TGTGCCAGCAGCCCGGGGCAGGGGGAGGGCCCAGATACGCAGTATTTT
CDR3aa: CASSPGQGEGPDTQYF